The 28 T cell receptor beta chains listed next were all sequenced from one sample in a study of identifying expanded T cells in peripheral blood. Profiling relied on immunoSEQ multiplex PCR, and the TCRdb table lists in-frame clones only, not all of them. The data contain 75,000 to 90,000 clones, roughly 90% of them singletons. The source material was blood. These receptors were taken from a person between 18 and 75 years old in good health.

The rearrangement uses TRBV5-1 and TRBJ2-7; TRBD2 matches at 7 bases. The CDR3 has 13 residues. CDR1 and CDR2 (germline): SGHRS, YFSETQ. The trim removed 0 bases at V and 12 bases at J, leaving 9 bases unmatched. The CDR3 bases are TGCGCCAGCAGCTTGGCCATCGGGGGGTTGGCGTACTTC. This encodes CASSLAIGGLAYF.

This rearrangement joins TRBV30 to TRBJ2-1; D perhaps matches TRBD2 (6 bases). Germline CDR1 GTSNPN, CDR2 SVGIG (reference sequence). The CDR3 runs 14 residues. The V end was cut by 4 bases, the J end by 5 bases, with 15 bases between. CDR3 nucleotide sequence: TGTGCCTGGAAACAGACTAGTCACCACAATGAGCAGTTCTTC. This translates into CAWKQTSHHNEQFF.

The chain couples TRBV6-1 to TRBJ1-6; D not certain. V gave up 2 bases and J gave up 7 bases, with 6 bases separating them. CDR3 length: 13 amino acids. CDR1 is MNHNS, CDR2 SASEGT, per germline. CDR3 coding DNA: TGTGCCAGCAGTGAACCCGGCAATTCACCCCTCCACTTT. Its protein is CASSEPGNSPLHF.

This rearrangement joins TRBV29-1 to TRBJ2-4; TRBD1 aligns across 9 bases. Germline CDR1 SQVTM, CDR2 ANQGSEA. CDR3 length: 14 amino acids. V trimming: 7 bases; J trimming: 4 bases; junction bases outside the gene matches: 8. CDR3 amino acids: CSATRDRVKNIQYF. The CDR3 bases are TGCAGCGCTACCCGGGACAGGGTAAAAAACATTCAGTACTTC.

J is TRBJ2-7 and V is TRBV9; 14 bases match TRBD2. The V segment lost 3 bases and the J segment 4 bases; nucleotides outside the gene matches: 15. This CDR3 region has 19 residues. Germline CDR1 reads SGDLS; CDR2 reads YYNGEE. The chain's CDR3 is CASSGTGTSGRGGSYEQYF. In DNA, the CDR3 is TGTGCCAGCAGCGGAACCGGGACTAGCGGGAGAGGGGGCTCTTACGAGCAGTACTTC.

The chain recombines TRBV25-1 with TRBJ2-1, with 7 positions matching TRBD1. This CDR3 is built from 16 residues. V shed 3 bases, J shed 9 bases, and the junction held 14 bases outside the gene matches. Germline V gives CDR1 MGHDK, CDR2 SYGVNS. The CDR3 DNA is TGTGCCAGCAGTGAGGCCGGGACAGTGATGGGCGGTGAGCAGTTCTTC. Translated, it gives CASSEAGTVMGGEQFF.

J is TRBJ2-7 and V is TRBV18; no definite D call. CDR1 is KGHSH, CDR2 LQKENI, per germline. V lost 0 bases and J lost 3, with 6 bases in between. This CDR3 contains 13 residues. For the CDR3, the DNA is TGTGCCAGCTCACCACCGACCCTCTACGAGCAGTACTTC. Residues: CASSPPTLYEQYF.

V usage is TRBV9 and J usage is TRBJ2-1, with TRBD1 matching 7 bases. Germline CDR1 reads SGDLS; CDR2 reads YYNGEE. The CDR3 has 12 residues. V shed 3 bases, J shed 7 bases, and the junction held 1 base outside the gene matches. This chain's CDR3 is CASSAQGNEQFF. Written as DNA, the CDR3 is TGTGCCAGCAGCGCACAGGGGAATGAGCAGTTCTTC.

The chain carries TRBV4-1 and TRBJ2-7, with a possible D match to TRBD2 (5 bases). With 0 bases removed from V and 4 bases from J, the gap between germline ends came to 13 bases. Looked up from germline, CDR1 is MGHRA and CDR2 is YSYEKL. CDR3 length equals 15 residues. The DNA for the CDR3 is TGCGCCAGCAGCCAAGACAAGGATACGGGGTACGAGCAGTACTTC. It encodes CASSQDKDTGYEQYF.

The chain is built from TRBV9 and TRBJ2-7; D gene unclear. Trimming removed 0 bases from V and 1 base from J, with 11 bases in between. This CDR3 contains 15 residues. In germline, CDR1 is SGDLS, CDR2 YYNGEE. CDR3 protein: CASSVGNGKSYEQYF. CDR3 coding DNA: TGTGCCAGCAGCGTAGGAAACGGAAAATCCTACGAGCAGTACTTC.

This clone occurred once. The V call is TRBV5-1, the J call TRBJ1-1, with D possibly matching TRBD1 (5 bases). Per the germline V gene, CDR1 is SGHRS and CDR2 is YFSETQ. V dropped 1 base and J dropped 0 bases, with 10 bases sitting between them. CDR3 length: 15 residues. CDR3 in amino acids: CASSLFDSMNTEAFF. The CDR3 bases are TGCGCCAGCAGCTTGTTTGACAGCATGAACACTGAAGCTTTCTTT. The full variable domain, in which reference TRBV5-1 and TRBJ1-1 provide the parts outside the CDR3, is KAGVTQTPRYLIKTRGQQVTLSCSPISGHRSVSWYQQTPGQGLQFLFEYFSETQRNKGNFPGRFSGRQFSNSRSEMNVSTLELGDSALYLCASSLFDSMNTEAFFGQGTRLTVV.

In nucleotides, the CDR3 is TGCGCCAGCAGCCAAGATCTGGAGGGCATGAGGGCCCTCCACTTT. Protein product: CASSQDLEGMRALHF. The J gene is TRBJ1-6, the V gene TRBV4-3, with D hard to call. The CDR3 has 15 amino acids. V lost 0 bases and J lost 14, with 17 bases in between. The germline CDR1 and CDR2 sequences are LGHNA and YSLEER.

The rearrangement uses TRBV6-1 and TRBJ1-5; D is unresolved. Germline V gene sequence: CDR1 MNHNS, CDR2 SASEGT. CDR3 length equals 13 residues. V was cut by 4 bases and J by 5 bases, with 9 bases left in between. The CDR3 region has the DNA TGTGCCAGCAGTGTGGAGCCACATCAGCCCCAGCATTTT. This gives the protein CASSVEPHQPQHF.

This chain uses TRBV19 with TRBJ1-4; 8 nucleotides line up with TRBD1. The CDR3 has 15 amino acids. The V gene's germline CDR1 is LNHDA and CDR2 SQIVND (reference sequence). V shed 5 bases, J shed 4 bases, and the junction held 6 bases outside the gene matches. The CDR3 protein is CASSPRDRNNEKLFF. The CDR3 bases are TGTGCCAGTAGTCCTCGGGACAGGAATAATGAAAAACTGTTTTTT.

In this sample, this clone turned up once. The chain recombines TRBV7-2 with TRBJ1-2, with a possible D match to TRBD1 (6 bases). The germline V and J ends were trimmed by 1 base and 5 bases, with 11 bases remaining between them. The germline CDR1 and CDR2 sequences are SGHTA and FQGNSA. CDR3 length equals 14 residues. CDR3 amino acids: CASSLGVRGYGYTF. CDR3 sequence (DNA): TGTGCCAGCAGCTTAGGAGTCAGGGGATATGGCTACACCTTC.

The chain has TRBV11-1 and TRBJ1-1; 7 nucleotides align to TRBD1. CDR1 and CDR2 from the germline V gene are SGHAT and FQDESV (reference sequence). The J segment lost 7 bases and the V segment lost 3 bases, leaving 5 bases of the junction unmatched. This CDR3 is 13 amino acids long. In DNA form, the CDR3 reads TGTGCCAGCAGCTTCACAGGGGAGGGTGAAGCTTTCTTT. Residues: CASSFTGEGEAFF.

The rearrangement joins TRBV25-1 to TRBJ2-1; 10 bases align to TRBD2. The V and J ends lost 4 bases and 7 bases, in that order; junction bases with no gene match: 7. CDR1 and CDR2 from the germline V gene are MGHDK and SYGVNS. The length of the CDR3 is 15 residues. The CDR3 protein is CASSAPGLAINEQFF. The CDR3 nucleotides read TGTGCCAGCAGTGCACCGGGACTAGCGATTAATGAGCAGTTCTTC.

The chain is built from TRBV9 and TRBJ2-2; D uncertain. CDR1 is SGDLS and CDR2 is YYNGEE in the germline V gene. With 0 bases removed from V and 8 bases from J, the gap between germline ends came to 8 bases. The length of the CDR3 is 13 residues. CDR3 loop: CASSVVGWGELFF. The CDR3 DNA is TGTGCCAGCAGCGTAGTAGGGTGGGGGGAGCTGTTTTTT.

The genes are TRBV7-2 and TRBJ1-2, with 7 nucleotides matching TRBD1. Germline CDR1 is SGHTA and CDR2 is FQGNSA. V lost 4 bases, J lost 4 bases, and 3 bases stayed unmatched. The CDR3 loop spans 13 amino acids. The CDR3 protein is CASSSSGGYGYTF. The DNA for the CDR3 is TGTGCCAGCAGCTCCTCAGGGGGCTATGGCTACACCTTC.

V and J are TRBV7-8 and TRBJ2-3; D remains unclear. V was cut by 1 base and J by 6 bases, with 8 bases left in between. The CDR3 has 13 amino acids. Germline-derived CDR1 and CDR2 are SGHVS and FQNEAQ. The CDR3 nucleotides read TGTGCCAGCAGCTTAGAGCAGCCTGATACGCAGTATTTT. It is translated as CASSLEQPDTQYF.

The chain joins TRBV27 to TRBJ2-7; D perhaps matches TRBD2 (8 bases). The CDR3 has 14 residues. CDR1 MNHEY and CDR2 SMNVEV come from the germline V gene (reference sequence). Trimming pared 8 bases from V and 6 bases from J, leaving 20 bases between. CDR3 amino acids: CASHASGGGSEQYF. In DNA, the CDR3 is TGTGCCAGCCACGCATCGGGAGGGGGCTCCGAGCAGTACTTC.

This chain connects TRBV6-1 to TRBJ2-7; the match to TRBD1 covers 9 bases. CDR1 and CDR2 (germline): MNHNS, SASEGT. V lost 6 bases to trimming and J lost 1 base; unmatched junction nucleotides: 4. The CDR3 is 14 amino acids. The CDR3 nucleotides are TGTGCCAGCAGGCCGGGACAGGGTTCCTACGAGCAGTACTTC. Translating it yields CASRPGQGSYEQYF.

The V gene is TRBV7-2, the J gene TRBJ1-1; 9 bases fit TRBD1. This CDR3 is built from 14 residues. Losses at the gene ends were 5 bases for V and 7 bases for J; bases not matched to a gene: 8. The germline V gene encodes CDR1 SGHTA and CDR2 FQGNSA. The CDR3 coding sequence is TGTGCCAGCAGCCTACAGGGGGCAACAGGTGAAGCTTTCTTT. Protein product: CASSLQGATGEAFF.

In its sample, this clone was seen a few times. The rearrangement links TRBV29-1 to TRBJ1-1; D remains unclear. V was clipped by 4 bases and J by 5 bases, with 8 bases between them. Germline CDR1 is SQVTM and CDR2 is ANQGSEA. The CDR3 length is 11 residues. CDR3: CSVGRGTEAFF. Written as DNA, the CDR3 is TGCAGCGTTGGTCGTGGTACTGAAGCTTTCTTT.

The chain has TRBV27 and TRBJ1-5; no clear D. With 4 bases removed from V and 0 bases from J, the gap between germline ends came to 16 bases. Germline assignment: CDR1 MNHEY and CDR2 SMNVEV (reference sequence). This CDR3 is built from 17 residues. CDR3 nucleotide sequence: TGTGCCAGCAGTTCATATGGCATTGGCCGTAGCAATCAGCCCCAGCATTTT. Protein: CASSSYGIGRSNQPQHF.

This sequence joins TRBV4-1 and TRBJ1-6, with D possibly TRBD1 on 5 matching bases. The V end lost 6 bases, the J end lost 9 bases, and 15 bases lay between the germline ends. This CDR3 contains 14 residues. Germline CDR1 and CDR2: MGHRA and YSYEKL. The CDR3 DNA sequence: TGCGCCAGCAGTCAGGACACCGGGAGTTCACCCCTCCACTTT. This encodes CASSQDTGSSPLHF.

This clone was seen only a few times. The gene calls are TRBV2 and TRBJ2-7; 10 nucleotides line up with TRBD1. The germline V gene encodes CDR1 SNHLY and CDR2 FYNNEI. The CDR3 sequence is 13 residues long. With V trimmed by 6 bases and J by 5 bases, 4 bases remained unmatched. The CDR3 protein is CASSATGGNEQYF. The CDR3 DNA reads as TGTGCCAGCAGCGCGACAGGGGGCAACGAGCAGTACTTC.

This chain connects TRBV15 to TRBJ2-5; D gene uncertain. This CDR3 region has 12 residues. The germline V and J ends were trimmed by 1 base and 4 bases, with 4 bases remaining between them. From germline, CDR1 is LNHNV and CDR2 YYDKDF (reference sequence). CDR3 amino acids: CATSRGPETQYF. The CDR3 nucleotides are TGTGCCACCAGCAGAGGTCCAGAGACCCAGTACTTC.